This T cell receptor beta chain appears in the sequencing data of a study of blood T cell repertoires in COVID-19. Background on the study: Nucleic acid was either cDNA or gDNA, and it came from T cells, B-cell-depleted T cells, or PBMCs.

This CDR3 has 15 amino acids. The V gene's germline CDR1 is MNHNY and CDR2 SVGAGI (reference sequence). V lost 5 bases and J lost 4, with 15 bases in between. Repertoires were generated with immunoSEQ multiplex PCR, while TCRdb's copy carries only in-frame clones and drops some. The sample records about 58,000 clones, around 85% being singletons. The TCR sequence derives from a woman in her 70s with active COVID-19. The sample comprised peripheral blood. The gene calls are TRBV6-6 and TRBJ1-5; the D is unclear. The CDR3 reads CASSKEGGRNQPQHF. CDR3 DNA sequence: TGTGCCAGCAGTAAAGAGGGAGGGCGAAATCAGCCCCAGCATTTT.